The 2 T cell receptor beta chains below come from one sample, sequenced in a study of T cells in Graves' hyperthyroidism and ophthalmopathy. Using RNA transcripts as the source, TCR beta CDR3 regions were amplified. First-round RT-PCR with HTBI primers amplified the TCR CDR3 region. TCRdb fed the multiplex PCR reads into MiXCR, producing one record per CDR3 protein. In the table there are hundreds of thousands of distinct CDR3 sequences, about 45% of which are singletons. The specimen was peripheral blood or thyroid tissue (not recorded which). These receptors were obtained from a woman aged 18-30 years with Graves' hyperthyroidism.

This clonotype showed up many times. The chain links TRBV20-1 to TRBJ1-2, with D perhaps matching TRBD1 (6 bases). The CDR3 consists of 14 residues. V was trimmed by 3 bases and J by 7 bases, leaving 18 bases between them. Looked up from germline, CDR1 is DFQATT and CDR2 is SNEGSKA (reference sequence). The CDR3 protein is CSARGLGASSGYTF. DNA for the CDR3: TGCAGTGCTAGGGGTCTGGGGGCTAGTAGTGGCTACACCTTC.

This clonotype was counted many times. The chain is built from TRBV2 and TRBJ1-2; D may be TRBD1 (6 bases). The V and J ends lost 5 bases and 5 bases respectively, with 15 bases between them. This CDR3 has 14 residues. From germline, CDR1 is SNHLY and CDR2 FYNNEI. CDR3 nucleotide sequence: TGTGCCAGCAGTATCCATCGGACAGCATATGGCTACACCTTC. Encoded protein: CASSIHRTAYGYTF.